These 11 T cell receptor beta chains came from one sample sequenced in a study of identical twins. TCRdb reprocessed the 5' RACE reads with MiXCR, giving one entry per CDR3 protein. The profile shows roughly 1,500,000 distinct CDR3 sequences, roughly 35% of them singletons. Material for sequencing was cord blood. The receptor source for this set is a newborn girl in good health.

The J gene is TRBJ2-7, the V gene TRBV30, with TRBD2 as a possible D gene (5 bases). There are 12 residues in the CDR3. Trimming stripped 5 bases from V and 0 bases from J, with 8 bases between. In germline, CDR1 is GTSNPN, CDR2 SVGIG (reference sequence). The CDR3 loop is CAWGSSSYEQYF. CDR3 DNA sequence: TGTGCCTGGGGGAGCAGCTCCTACGAGCAGTACTTC.

The J gene is TRBJ1-4, the V gene TRBV6-1; tentative D call: TRBD1 (5 bases). V shed 7 bases and J shed 0 bases, with 18 bases lying between them. Germline CDR1 and CDR2: MNHNS and SASEGT. The CDR3 is 17 amino acids. The CDR3 DNA is TGTGCCAGCATCAAAACCAAGGGAGGGGCAACTAATGAAAAACTGTTTTTT. Residues: CASIKTKGGATNEKLFF.

For this clonotype: At one boundary the junction diverges from the germline segment, which might be a read error. The V call is TRBV28, the J call TRBJ2-7; D call uncertain. CDR1 is MDHEN and CDR2 is SYDVKM in the germline V gene. The CDR3 extends over 14 amino acids. The CDR3 loop is CAGRHIVGNYEQYF. The CDR3 bases are TGTGCCGGCAGACACATAGTGGGAAACTACGAGCAGTACTTC.

The V and J genes are TRBV24-1 and TRBJ2-3; 8 bases align to TRBD1. This CDR3 is built from 19 residues. V dropped 0 bases and J dropped 2; count of bases not matched to a gene: 12. Per germline, CDR1 KGHDR and CDR2 SFDVKD. The CDR3 sequence is CATSDLGPGGMGITDTQYF. The CDR3 nucleotides are TGTGCCACCAGTGATTTGGGACCAGGGGGCATGGGGATCACAGATACGCAGTATTTT.

This rearrangement joins TRBV18 to TRBJ1-1, with D possibly being TRBD1 (6 bases). The CDR3 extends over 15 amino acids. Germline CDR1 is KGHSH and CDR2 is LQKENI. V gave up 1 base and J gave up 6 bases, with 15 bases separating them. This CDR3 is CASSPLSGGRSEAFF. The DNA for the CDR3 is TGTGCCAGCTCACCACTATCGGGGGGCAGATCTGAAGCTTTCTTT.

CDR3: CASSYWISGSTDTQYF. The DNA of the CDR3 is TGTGCCAGCAGTTACTGGATTAGCGGGAGCACAGATACGCAGTATTTT. The chain links TRBV6-5 to TRBJ2-3, with TRBD2 identical over 7 bases. The CDR3 has 16 residues. Germline trimming cut 1 base from V and 0 bases from J; bases unmatched to any gene: 4. CDR1 and CDR2 from the germline V gene are MNHEY and SVGAGI.

This clonotype appeared a few times. The chain employs TRBV7-6 and TRBJ2-1; 9 bases line up with TRBD2. After removal of 1 base from V and 3 bases from J, the junction contained 7 bases not matched to a gene. The CDR3 is made up of 17 amino acids. Germline CDR1 SGHVS, CDR2 FNYEAQ. CDR3 in amino acids: CASSLVPKREVYNEQFF. DNA for the CDR3: TGTGCCAGCAGCTTAGTTCCGAAGCGGGAGGTCTACAATGAGCAGTTCTTC.

This clonotype has only a few counts. The J gene is TRBJ2-7, the V gene TRBV10-3, with 7 positions matching TRBD1. The germline V gene encodes CDR1 ENHRY and CDR2 SYGVKD. The CDR3 loop spans 13 amino acids. J lost 5 bases, V lost 6 bases, and 7 bases had no gene match. CDR3 protein: CAIRDSTGHEQYF. CDR3 in DNA: TGTGCCATCAGAGATTCGACAGGGCACGAGCAGTACTTC.

The rearrangement uses TRBV20-1 and TRBJ2-1, with 7 bases aligning to TRBD2. This CDR3 has 15 residues. V lost 3 bases to trimming and J lost 7 bases; unmatched junction nucleotides: 12. CDR1 is DFQATT and CDR2 is SNEGSKA in the germline V gene (reference sequence). The CDR3 here is CSASGVMAGVNEQFF. CDR3 nucleotide sequence: TGCAGTGCTAGCGGGGTGATGGCGGGAGTTAATGAGCAGTTCTTC.

The chain recombines TRBV29-1 with TRBJ1-2, with D perhaps TRBD1 (6 bases). Germline values: CDR1 SQVTM, CDR2 ANQGSEA. The length of the CDR3 is 12 residues. The germline V and J ends were trimmed by 7 bases and 3 bases, with 12 bases remaining between them. CDR3 in DNA: TGCAGCGGGGTAGACAGGCACTATGGCTACACCTTC. Translation: CSGVDRHYGYTF.

This chain uses TRBV11-2 with TRBJ2-3, with 7 bases that match TRBD2. The germline CDR1 and CDR2 sequences are SGHAT and FQNNGV. The CDR3 is 17 amino acids. V lost 4 bases to trimming and J lost 1 base; unmatched junction nucleotides: 11. The CDR3 is CASSSHGLEDCTDTQYF. CDR3 in DNA: TGTGCCAGCAGCTCACACGGACTAGAGGATTGCACAGATACGCAGTATTTT.